These 22 T cell receptor beta chains originate from one sample sequenced in a study of graft-versus-host responses after intestinal transplantation. The antigens of these receptors remain unknown. Assay: immunoSEQ multiplex PCR; the TCRdb copy retains only in-frame clones and omits some. The table has tens of thousands of clones, approximately 84% seen once. The source material was unstimulated CD4+ T cells sorted from spleen or lymph node cells, sampled before transplant. Source of these receptors: a human donor who was the organ donor for an intestinal transplant.

As for this clone: At one of its ends the junction is not consistent with the germline gene, which may arise from a read error. The J gene is TRBJ2-3, the V gene TRBV29-1; TRBD1 agrees at 7 bases. This CDR3 contains 10 residues. CDR1 and CDR2 (germline): SQVTM, ANQGSEA. CDR3 sequence (DNA): TGCAGCGGAATTGGAACCGGGACAGTATTT. Amino acids: CSGIGTGTVF.

The rearrangement uses TRBV9 and TRBJ2-2; the match to TRBD1 covers 9 bases. The CDR3 contains 16 residues. The germline CDR1 and CDR2 sequences are SGDLS and YYNGEE. Trimming cost V 2 bases and J 1 base; bases outside gene matches: 3. CDR3 in DNA: TGTGCCAGCAGCGTCAAGACAGGGGGGAACACCGGGGAGCTGTTTTTT. Translation gives CASSVKTGGNTGELFF.

The chain couples TRBV7-9 to TRBJ1-6, with D tentatively TRBD1 (6 bases). With 3 bases removed from V and 7 bases from J, the gap between germline ends came to 13 bases. Germline CDR1 reads SEHNR; CDR2 reads FQNEAQ (reference sequence). This CDR3 spans 15 amino acids. The CDR3 sequence: CASSFQTGNNSPLHF. The DNA for the CDR3 is TGTGCCAGCAGCTTCCAAACAGGGAACAATTCACCCCTCCACTTT. Together with reference TRBV7-9 and TRBJ1-6, the CDR3 gives the full variable domain: DTGVSQNPRHKITKRGQNVTFRCDPISEHNRLYWYRQTLGQGPEFLTYFQNEAQLEKSRLLSDRFSAERPKGSFSTLEIQRTEQGDSAMYLCASSFQTGNNSPLHFGNGTRLTVT.

This rearrangement joins TRBV2 to TRBJ1-2; tentatively, D is TRBD1 (6 bases). The CDR3 has 14 residues. V was cut by 7 bases and J by 6 bases, with 18 bases left in between. The V gene's germline CDR1 is SNHLY and CDR2 FYNNEI. DNA for the CDR3: TGTGCCAGCACCCGCGAGCCGACAGGCCATGGCTACACCTTC. It yields the protein CASTREPTGHGYTF.

There are a few counts of this clone. The V and J genes are TRBV6-6 and TRBJ2-4; TRBD2 aligns across 11 bases. This CDR3 spans 15 amino acids. Trimming cost V 5 bases and J 6 bases; bases outside gene matches: 6. Per germline, CDR1 MNHNY and CDR2 SVGAGI (reference sequence). In DNA form, the CDR3 reads TGTGCCAGCAGTCGAGGTAGCGGGGGGGTAAACATTCAGTACTTC. Translated: CASSRGSGGVNIQYF.

The chain uses TRBV2 and TRBJ1-1, with TRBD1 identical over 7 bases. CDR3 size: 16 residues. CDR1 SNHLY and CDR2 FYNNEI come from the germline V gene. Trimming took 6 bases from V and 3 from J; bases not matched to a gene: 13. The CDR3 bases are TGTGCCAGCAGAGGGGGACCGGGACAGACCTACACTGAAGCTTTCTTT. Amino acids: CASRGGPGQTYTEAFF.

The chain uses TRBV6-5 and TRBJ2-1; 7 nucleotides match TRBD2. From germline, CDR1 is MNHEY and CDR2 SVGAGI. This CDR3 spans 14 amino acids. V shed 7 bases and J 7 bases; nucleotides not matched to a gene: 10. Here the CDR3 DNA reads TGTGCCAGCACGACTAGCAATCGTGGTAATGAGCAGTTCTTC. This sequence encodes CASTTSNRGNEQFF.

This clone was detected ten times or more. The V call is TRBV5-1, the J call TRBJ1-2; 9 bases align to TRBD1. Germline CDR1 is SGHRS and CDR2 is YFSETQ. This CDR3 has 13 amino acids. Germline trimming cut 0 bases from V and 7 bases from J; bases unmatched to any gene: 1. Written as DNA, the CDR3 is TGCGCCAGCAGCTTGGACAGGGGGCTTGGCTACACCTTC. Its translation: CASSLDRGLGYTF. Supplemented by reference TRBV5-1 and TRBJ1-2, the full variable domain reads KAGVTQTPRYLIKTRGQQVTLSCSPISGHRSVSWYQQTPGQGLQFLFEYFSETQRNKGNFPGRFSGRQFSNSRSEMNVSTLELGDSALYLCASSLDRGLGYTFGSGTRLTVV.

The rearrangement uses TRBV6-5 and TRBJ2-3; TRBD2 agrees at 8 bases. Germline trimming cut 4 bases from V and 4 bases from J; bases unmatched to any gene: 7. The CDR3 spans 15 residues. The V gene's germline CDR1 is MNHEY and CDR2 SVGAGI. CDR3 sequence (DNA): TGTGCCAGCAGTTTTAGCGGGATGAGGTCAGATACGCAGTATTTT. This translates into CASSFSGMRSDTQYF.

The chain uses TRBV5-6 and TRBJ1-3; no clear D. CDR1 and CDR2 (germline): SGHDT, YYEEEE. Trimming took 3 bases from V and 0 from J, leaving 10 bases between them. There are 15 residues in the CDR3. This chain's CDR3 is CASSSLGSSGNTIYF. DNA for the CDR3: TGTGCCAGCAGCTCCCTTGGAAGCTCTGGAAACACCATATATTTT.

The chain is built from TRBV7-9 and TRBJ1-3; 7 positions agree with TRBD1. The junction had 7 bases not matched to a gene; V was cut back by 6 bases and J by 2 bases. Germline-derived CDR1 and CDR2 are SEHNR and FQNEAQ (reference sequence). The CDR3 has 15 amino acids. The CDR3 here is CASSLTGEPGNTIYF. CDR3 nucleotide sequence: TGTGCCAGCAGTCTTACAGGGGAGCCTGGAAACACCATATATTTT. Combining the CDR3 with reference TRBV7-9 and TRBJ1-3 gives the whole variable domain DTGVSQNPRHKITKRGQNVTFRCDPISEHNRLYWYRQTLGQGPEFLTYFQNEAQLEKSRLLSDRFSAERPKGSFSTLEIQRTEQGDSAMYLCASSLTGEPGNTIYFGEGSWLTVV.

The rearrangement uses TRBV13 and TRBJ1-1, with D unresolved. Germline V CDR1 and CDR2: PRHDT, FYEKMQ (reference sequence). The CDR3 loop spans 14 amino acids. V was shortened by 3 bases and J by 2 bases, with 10 bases between the two germline ends. The CDR3 loop reads CASSLGGHNTEAFF. In nucleotides, the CDR3 is TGTGCCAGCAGCTTGGGAGGCCATAACACTGAAGCTTTCTTT.

The rearrangement links TRBV6-1 to TRBJ2-5, with a weak D call TRBD1 (5 bases). The DNA end favors TRBJ2-7, so the J call may be wrong. Germline values: CDR1 MNHNS, CDR2 SASEGT. The CDR3 runs to 14 residues. CDR3 amino acids: CASSEATVLYEQYF. CDR3 bases: TGTGCCAGCAGTGAAGCGACAGTCCTTTACGAGCAGTACTTC.

CDR3 region: CSVEPGQGRDEQFF. The CDR3 DNA reads TGCAGCGTTGAGCCGGGACAGGGTAGGGATGAGCAGTTCTTC. This chain joins TRBV29-1 and TRBJ2-1; TRBD1 aligns across 9 bases. The CDR3 runs 14 residues. V was pared by 3 bases and J by 8 bases, with 8 bases of the junction left unmatched. The germline V gene encodes CDR1 SQVTM and CDR2 ANQGSEA.

This chain links TRBV4-1 with TRBJ2-1; 9 bases align to TRBD2. The V and J ends lost 0 bases and 15 bases, in that order; junction bases with no gene match: 15. Germline values: CDR1 MGHRA, CDR2 YSYEKL. The CDR3 is 16 residues long. This CDR3 reads CASSQEIRGGALHPFF. The CDR3 bases are TGCGCCAGCAGCCAAGAAATACGCGGGGGGGCTCTTCATCCGTTCTTC.

V and J are TRBV5-4 and TRBJ1-3; 7 nucleotides agree with TRBD1. With 2 bases clipped from V and 2 bases from J, the junction kept 7 bases outside the gene matches. Germline CDR1 SGHNT, CDR2 YYREEE (reference sequence). CDR3 length: 16 amino acids. The CDR3 DNA reads as TGTGCCAGCAGCTTAGCCGGGACAGCCACTGGAAACACCATATATTTT. Encoded protein: CASSLAGTATGNTIYF.

The chain has TRBV6-1 and TRBJ1-1; 7 bases fit TRBD1. Germline V gives CDR1 MNHNS, CDR2 SASEGT. The CDR3 has 15 residues. The junction had 12 bases not matched to a gene; V was cut back by 5 bases and J by 6 bases. The CDR3 DNA follows: TGTGCCAGCAGTTGGGACAGCGGGGGGGGCGCTGAAGCTTTCTTT. This sequence encodes CASSWDSGGGAEAFF.

The V call is TRBV18, the J call TRBJ2-7, with 7 positions matching TRBD2. The CDR3 spans 16 residues. Per the germline V gene, CDR1 is KGHSH and CDR2 is LQKENI. V was clipped by 3 bases and J by 0 bases; unmatched bases: 8. The CDR3 here is CASSPRGSGSSYEQYF. In DNA, the CDR3 is TGTGCCAGCTCACCGCGGGGGAGCGGAAGCTCCTACGAGCAGTACTTC.

This chain uses TRBV12-5 with TRBJ2-1; the D is unclear. The CDR3 runs 9 residues. Deletions cut 0 bases from V and 13 bases from J, with 1 base between. Germline V gene data show CDR1 as LGHNT and CDR2 as FRNRAP. The CDR3 DNA reads as TGTGCTAGTGGTTTGGTACAGTTCTTC. Its protein is CASGLVQFF.

The J gene is TRBJ1-3, the V gene TRBV30; TRBD1 might be the D (6 bases). The ends were cut back, 8 bases at V and 6 bases at J, with 17 bases in the middle. CDR1 is GTSNPN and CDR2 is SVGIG in the germline V gene (reference sequence). This CDR3 contains 13 residues. This CDR3 reads CARLGADENTIYF. CDR3 in DNA: TGTGCCCGTTTGGGGGCCGACGAAAACACCATATATTTT. The whole variable domain, filled in from reference TRBV30 and TRBJ1-3, reads SQTIHQWPATLVQPVGSPLSLECTVEGTSNPNLYWYRQAAGRGLQLLFYSVGIGQISSEVPQNLSASRPQDRQFILSSKKLLLSDSGFYLCARLGADENTIYFGEGSWLTVV.

The chain combines TRBV5-5 with TRBJ1-2; TRBD1 aligns across 7 bases. This CDR3 is built from 14 residues. The V and J ends lost 1 base and 1 base, in that order; junction bases with no gene match: 1. Germline CDR1 SGHKS, CDR2 YYEKEE (reference sequence). CDR3 in DNA: TGTGCCAGCAGCTTGTGGGACAGTAACTATGGCTACACCTTC. This translates into CASSLWDSNYGYTF.

The CDR3: CASGLVTSGRAKNIQYF. CDR3 in DNA: TGTGCTAGTGGTTTGGTGACTAGCGGGAGGGCCAAAAACATTCAGTACTTC. The chain uses TRBV12-5 and TRBJ2-4; 13 bases fit TRBD2. The length of the CDR3 is 17 residues. The V gene end was trimmed by 0 bases and the J gene end by 1 base; junction bases not matched to a gene: 0. Germline loops: CDR1 LGHNT, CDR2 FRNRAP.